The present T cell receptor (beta chain) was sequenced within a study of blood T cell repertoires in COVID-19. Study in general: Some COVID-19 samples were acute and others convalescent; all came from the United States, Italy and Spain. T cells, B-cell-depleted T cells, or PBMCs provided the cDNA or gDNA that served as material.

In the original workflow: The authors estimated nucleated cell counts from reference gene primer amplification. Profiled with immunoSEQ multiplex PCR; TCRdb holds only in-frame clones, not every one. Clone size and the V and J calls come from that table; the DNA yielded D and trimming. The sample includes about 120,000 clones, more than 70% seen only once; the top ten take 7.9%. With 5 bases removed from V and 2 bases from J, the gap between germline ends came to 16 bases. CDR1 is SEHNR and CDR2 is FQNEAQ in the germline V gene (reference sequence). This CDR3 comprises 16 residues. V and J are TRBV7-9 and TRBJ2-1, with D possibly TRBD2 on 6 matching bases. This receptor was taken from a human donor in a cohort sampled during active COVID-19. The sequencing input was peripheral blood. For the CDR3, the DNA is TGTGCCAGCAGCCATCTGGCGGGGTCCCCCTACAATGAGCAGTTCTTC. Amino acids: CASSHLAGSPYNEQFF.